The sequence of this T cell receptor (beta chain) was determined in a study of graft-versus-host responses after intestinal transplantation (dated by TCRdb to the early 2020s). Concerning the study at large: Multivisceral, liver-intestinal, or isolated intestinal transplants were received by the recipients. A peak of at least 4% donor T cells among recipient peripheral blood mononuclear cells was the definition used for donor T cell macrochimerism. Rather than going through the commercial service, samples from a few later patients were sequenced in-house on an Illumina MiSeq and processed with MiXCR. Anti-thymocyte globulin induction was given to all recipients, followed by maintenance tacrolimus and steroids for about 3 years. The cohort enrolled 24 intestinal transplant recipients, one of whom was a retransplant, and a few patients without pretransplant specimens were excluded. Graft-versus-host and host-versus-graft alloreactive T cell clones were tracked in the graft, circulation and bone marrow after intestinal transplantation using bulk TCR-beta CDR3 sequencing. Alloreactive clones were identified by sequencing pre-transplant mixed lymphocyte reaction products and comparing them with unstimulated pre-transplant donor and recipient T cells. General study outcomes and caveats: Conclusions were limited by the relatively low number and heterogeneity of intestinal transplant patients. GvH clones were found in recipient bone marrow, and some of the GvH clones appeared earlier in ileal mucosa or blood, which is consistent with an intestinal mucosal origin. Early after transplant, peak levels of circulating GvH clones were associated with declines in HvG clones. Patients with donor T cell macrochimerism had high GvH to HvG T cell clonal ratios in their allografts.

Its CDR3 holds 11 amino acids, cysteine through phenylalanine. Just the 33-base CDR3 DNA is kept, in frame starting at base 1. Looking up the germline V gene (reference sequence) yields CDR1 MNHNY and CDR2 SVGAGI. Relative to germline, V is 6 bases shorter and J is 8 bases shorter, with 11 bases between their ends. Libraries came from the immunoSEQ multiplex PCR assay. Adaptive Biotechnologies carried out high-throughput TCR-beta CDR3 sequencing of genomic DNA for most patients. The original methods were these. Adaptive's ImmunoSEQ software supplied the TCR sequencing data for 15 to 20 patients, while MiXCR and VDJtools were used to process a few other patients. CDR3 nucleotide sequences shared between donor and recipient were removed because their origin could not be assigned. Alloreactive clones required at least 2-fold expansion over unstimulated cells and minimum CFSE-low frequency of 0.002% (template counts) or 0.001% (read counts). Mappable clones were those detected in sequenced pre-transplant spleen, lymph node, or MLR CFSE-low populations of the donor or recipient. Cumulative frequency of alloreactive clones was calculated as a percentage of all sequences weighted by copy number. TCRdb limited this immuneACCESS table to in-frame rearrangements with V and J called. A share of clones is missing; checked studies link under half to unresolved V genes, and the rest is unexplained. That table supplies the V and J calls and clone size; D and trimming were determined from the DNA. The sample profile shows tens of thousands of clones; 90% to 95% of them were found once. The top ten clones comprise about 5.5% of the sample.

Blood samples were collected up to 4 times in the first month after transplant and then at least monthly when available. This clone was detected a few times. Its antigen target is currently unknown. Within one base of it there is no much larger clone, and no base qualities were kept. This sequence was found in a human patient who received an intestinal transplant, so some T cells may come from the graft donor. The chain joins TRBV6-6 to TRBJ2-7; the D gene is unclear. This material consisted of PBMCs, taken 750 to 850 days after a first intestinal transplant, on the day of a second. The CDR3 reads CASSRASKQYF. In nucleotide form, the sequence is TGTGCCAGCAGCCGCGCCTCAAAGCAGTACTTC.